The present T cell receptor (beta chain) was sequenced within a study of CD8 T cells in ankylosing spondylitis. Study-wide points: Within ankylosing spondylitis blood, a TCR beta motif made up of roughly eight highly homologous variants appeared to be characteristic.

Germline lookup yields CDR1 SGHRS and CDR2 YFSETQ. This CDR3 spans 16 amino acids. A single record per CDR3 protein comes from TCRdb applying MiXCR to the 5' RACE reads. The table shows about 240,000 distinct CDR3 sequences, with roughly a tenth occurring only once. This clonotype was recorded once. What it recognizes is unknown. This clone may be a read error of a much larger clone one base away. Sequencing was done on a sample of blood, either unsorted or a sorted T cell fraction (not recorded which). The chain couples TRBV5-1 to TRBJ2-3; the match to TRBD2 covers 7 bases. The sequence came from a male donor with ankylosing spondylitis or in good health (not recorded which). The CDR3 bases are TGCGCCAGCAGCTCGGGGACTATCATCTTTCCAGATACGCAGTTTTTT. Protein sequence: CASSSGTIIFPDTQFF.